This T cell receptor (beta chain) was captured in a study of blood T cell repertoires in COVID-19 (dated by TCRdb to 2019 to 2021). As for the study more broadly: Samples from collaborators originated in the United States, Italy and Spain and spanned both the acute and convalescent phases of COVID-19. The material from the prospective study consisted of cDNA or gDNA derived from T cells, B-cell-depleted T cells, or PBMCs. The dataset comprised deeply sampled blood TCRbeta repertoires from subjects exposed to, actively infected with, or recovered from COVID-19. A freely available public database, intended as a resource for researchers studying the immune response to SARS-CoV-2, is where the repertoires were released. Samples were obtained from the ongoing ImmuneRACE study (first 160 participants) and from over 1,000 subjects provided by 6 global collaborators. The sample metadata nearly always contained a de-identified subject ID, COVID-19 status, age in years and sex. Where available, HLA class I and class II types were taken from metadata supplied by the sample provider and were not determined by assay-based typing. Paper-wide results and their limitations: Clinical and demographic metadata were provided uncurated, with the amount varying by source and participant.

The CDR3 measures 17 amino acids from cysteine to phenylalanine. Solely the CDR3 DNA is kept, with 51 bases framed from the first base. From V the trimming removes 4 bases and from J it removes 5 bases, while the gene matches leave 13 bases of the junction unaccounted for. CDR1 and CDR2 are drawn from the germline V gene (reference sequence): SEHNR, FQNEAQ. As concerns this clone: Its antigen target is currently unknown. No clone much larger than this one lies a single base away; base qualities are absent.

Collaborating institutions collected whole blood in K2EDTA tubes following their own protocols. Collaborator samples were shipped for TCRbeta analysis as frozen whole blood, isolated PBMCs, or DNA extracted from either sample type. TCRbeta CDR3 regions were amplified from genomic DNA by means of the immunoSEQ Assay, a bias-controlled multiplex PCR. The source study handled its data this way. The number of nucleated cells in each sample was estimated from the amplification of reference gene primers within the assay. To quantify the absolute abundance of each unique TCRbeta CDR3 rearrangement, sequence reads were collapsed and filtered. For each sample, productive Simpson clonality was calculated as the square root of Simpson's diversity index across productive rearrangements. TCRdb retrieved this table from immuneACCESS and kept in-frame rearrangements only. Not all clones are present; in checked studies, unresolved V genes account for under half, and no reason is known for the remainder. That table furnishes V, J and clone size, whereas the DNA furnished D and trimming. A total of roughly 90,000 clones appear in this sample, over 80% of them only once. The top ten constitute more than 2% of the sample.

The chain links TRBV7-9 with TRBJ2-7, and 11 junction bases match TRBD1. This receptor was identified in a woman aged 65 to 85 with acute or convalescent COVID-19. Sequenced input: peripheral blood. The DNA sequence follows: TGTGCCAGCAGCTCGCCGACCCGGGACAGGGGGTCCCACGAGCAGTACTTC. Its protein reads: CASSSPTRDRGSHEQYF.